This T cell receptor beta chain was documented in a study of long-term antiretroviral therapy in people with HIV. Germline V gives CDR1 MNHNY, CDR2 SVGAGI (reference sequence). V lost 6 bases, J lost 8 bases, and 17 bases lay in between. The CDR3 contains 15 residues. They ran version v3.0 of the immunoSEQ assay at survey level. Repertoires were generated with immunoSEQ multiplex PCR, while TCRdb's copy carries only in-frame clones and drops some. The sample lists about 36,000 clones, around 94% occurring once. Sequences were derived from unsorted PBMCs, sampled 4.1 years after starting antiretroviral therapy. The clonotype was recovered from a woman aged 45 to 65 with HIV. V gene TRBV6-6 combines with J gene TRBJ1-6, with a possible D match to TRBD1 (5 bases). The CDR3 nucleotides are TGTGCCAGCAGCCTCTCGGGGGGGATGCATTCACCCCTCCACTTT. This sequence encodes CASSLSGGMHSPLHF.